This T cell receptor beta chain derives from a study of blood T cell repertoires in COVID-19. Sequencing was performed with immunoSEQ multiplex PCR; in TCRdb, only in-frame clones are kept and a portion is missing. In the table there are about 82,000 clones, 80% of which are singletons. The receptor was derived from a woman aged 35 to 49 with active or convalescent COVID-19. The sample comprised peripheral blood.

CDR3 nucleotide sequence: TGTGCCTGGAGTTACAGCTCGATCCGGAGGGATACGCAGTATTTT. It specifies CAWSYSSIRRDTQYF. The chain carries TRBV30 and TRBJ2-3; D is possibly TRBD2 (5 bases). Trimming stripped 2 bases from V and 6 bases from J, with 18 bases between. Looked up from germline, CDR1 is GTSNPN and CDR2 is SVGIG (reference sequence). This CDR3 region has 15 residues.